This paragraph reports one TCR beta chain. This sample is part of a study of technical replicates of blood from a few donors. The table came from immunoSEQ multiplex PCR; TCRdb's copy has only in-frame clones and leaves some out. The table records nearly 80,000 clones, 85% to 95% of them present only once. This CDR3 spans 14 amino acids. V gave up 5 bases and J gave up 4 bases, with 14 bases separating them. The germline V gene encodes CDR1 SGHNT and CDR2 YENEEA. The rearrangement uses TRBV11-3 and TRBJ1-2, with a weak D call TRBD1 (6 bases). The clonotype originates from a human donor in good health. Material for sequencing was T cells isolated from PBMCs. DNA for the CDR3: TGTGCCAGCAGCCTTGTCGACAGGTCCTATGGCTACACCTTC. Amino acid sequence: CASSLVDRSYGYTF.